Listed below are T cell receptor beta chains from one sample, sequenced in a study of blood T cells in healthy people across ages. Via MiXCR, TCRdb re-called the 5' RACE reads, giving one row per CDR3 protein. The sample lists about 1.4 million distinct CDR3 sequences; approximately 63% were seen once. The sample comprised blood. The source is a man younger than 35 in good health. Each CDR3 is given with its conserved first and last residue. The D gene is left open where the match is weak. Expanded clones are given a class, and other clones once, few, many or no size at all.

cdr3_length	v_call	j_call	clone_size	d_call	cdr3_nt	cdr3_aa
13	TRBV6-5	TRBJ1-2	few	-	TGTGCCAGCAGACGAAGGGCAGACTATGGCTACACCTTC	CASRRRADYGYTF
15	TRBV5-1	TRBJ2-2	-	-	TGCGCCAGCAGCTTTGGCCAGGTGGACACCGGGGAGCTGTTTTTT	CASSFGQVDTGELFF
14	TRBV19	TRBJ1-4	-	-	TGTGCCAGTACCCACAAGGGGGGTAATGAAAAACTGTTTTTT	CASTHKGGNEKLFF
12	TRBV6-2/TRBV6-3	TRBJ1-6	-	-	TGTGCCAGCAGTGACTACGACCGGGCCCTCCACTTT	CASSDYDRALHF
13	TRBV29-1	TRBJ2-3	-	TRBD1	TGCAGCGTTCCGGGACAGGCCTCTGCTACGCAGTATTTT	CSVPGQASATQYF
13	TRBV10-3	TRBJ2-5	-	-	TGTGCCATCAGTGACACCCCTCAAGAGACCCAGTACTTC	CAISDTPQETQYF
13	TRBV4-1	TRBJ2-5	-	-	TGCGCCAGCAGCCAAGAAGTACGTCGGACCCAGTACTTC	CASSQEVRRTQYF
13	TRBV7-9	TRBJ2-7	few	TRBD1	TGTGCCAGCAGCCGAGGAGACAGGGACGAGCAGTACTTC	CASSRGDRDEQYF
17	TRBV27	TRBJ2-1	-	-	TGTGCCAGCAGTTTATCCCCAGACAGGAGCTCCTACAATGAGCAGTTCTTC	CASSLSPDRSSYNEQFF
17	TRBV30	TRBJ2-7	-	TRBD1	TGTGCCTGGAGTGCCCCACTTACAGGGGCAAACTTATACGAGCAGTACTTC	CAWSAPLTGANLYEQYF
17	TRBV6-5	TRBJ2-2	-	TRBD2	TGTGCCAGCAGTTACGAGGGACTAGCGGAGAACACCGGGGAGCTGTTTTTT	CASSYEGLAENTGELFF
15	TRBV4-3	TRBJ2-2	few	-	TGCGCCAGCAGCCAAGCGACCCAGGTCACCGGGGAGCTGTTTTTT	CASSQATQVTGELFF
15	TRBV4-1	TRBJ2-7	-	-	TGTGCCAGCAGCCCCTACCGGTTTAGCCCCTACGAGCAGTACTTC	CASSPYRFSPYEQYF
17	TRBV7-6	TRBJ2-1	few	TRBD1	TGTGCCAGCAGCTTGGGGACAGGGGGCGCGTCCTACAATGAGCAGTTCTTC	CASSLGTGGASYNEQFF
18	TRBV7-9	TRBJ2-1	few	-	TGTGCCAGCAGCTCGCCCCATACGGACAGAACCACCTACAATGAGCAGTTCTTC	CASSSPHTDRTTYNEQFF
15	TRBV27	TRBJ2-7	-	TRBD2	TGTGCCAGCAGTTTATGGGCTCGGGGGGGCCCCGAGCAGTACTTC	CASSLWARGGPEQYF
15	TRBV4-1	TRBJ1-2	-	-	TGCGCCAGCAGCCATCCCACTCGGACAGACTATGGCTACACCTTC	CASSHPTRTDYGYTF
15	TRBV27	TRBJ2-4	-	TRBD1	TGTGCCAGCAGTACTACAGGGGGCTACGGAAACATTCAGTACTTC	CASSTTGGYGNIQYF
14	TRBV7-9	TRBJ1-1	-	-	TGTGCCAGCAGCTTAGTATTACGGGTCACTGAAGCTTTCTTT	CASSLVLRVTEAFF
16	TRBV7-2	TRBJ2-5	-	TRBD2	TGTGCCAGCAGCTTAGGGCTAGCGGGAGCCCCAGAGACCCAGTACTTC	CASSLGLAGAPETQYF
17	TRBV4-1	TRBJ1-1	-	-	TGCGCCAGCAGCCAAGATCGCGTCGCAGGGGAGGACACTGAAGCTTTCTTT	CASSQDRVAGEDTEAFF
15	TRBV20-1	TRBJ2-1	few	-	TGCAGTGCTAGAGATCCAAAAGAGGCCTACAATGAGCAGTTCTTC	CSARDPKEAYNEQFF
13	TRBV2	TRBJ1-6	once	TRBD1	TGTGCCAGTCGGGGGACAGAGGCATCACCCCTCCACTTT	CASRGTEASPLHF
14	TRBV29-1	TRBJ1-2	-	-	TGCAGCGTTAAATTAGACAGTCCTATCTATGGCTACACCTTC	CSVKLDSPIYGYTF
15	TRBV29-1	TRBJ2-1	-	TRBD1	TGCAGCGTCCTCCTCTTGGGGACAGCTGACAATGAGCAGTTCTTC	CSVLLLGTADNEQFF
17	TRBV15	TRBJ2-3	few	TRBD2	TGTGCCACCAGCAGAGATCTTATGGGGGGGAGCACAGATACGCAGTATTTT	CATSRDLMGGSTDTQYF
15	TRBV12-5	TRBJ2-3	-	TRBD2	TGTGCTAGTGGTTCGAGCGGGAGTAGCACAGATACGCAGTATTTT	CASGSSGSSTDTQYF
18	TRBV6-6	TRBJ2-3	-	TRBD2	TGTGCCAGCAGCGCCGGGACTAGCGGGAGTACTGGGGCAGATACGCAGTATTTT	CASSAGTSGSTGADTQYF
14	TRBV29-1	TRBJ1-1	-	-	TGCAGCGTTGAAGGCTTAAGGGTGAACACTGAAGCTTTCTTT	CSVEGLRVNTEAFF
13	TRBV29-1	TRBJ2-3	-	-	TGCAGCGTTAGACAGACGAGCACAGATACGCAGTATTTT	CSVRQTSTDTQYF
15	TRBV14	TRBJ2-7	-	TRBD1	TGTGCCAGCAGCCAGAGGGGACAGAACCCTTACGAGCAGTACTTC	CASSQRGQNPYEQYF
13	TRBV3-1	TRBJ2-3	few	TRBD2	TGTGCCCCACGCGGGAGATCGACAGATACGCAGTATTTT	CAPRGRSTDTQYF
15	TRBV29-1	TRBJ2-3	-	-	TGCAGCGTTGAAGATCCGGAGGGGGGCACAGATACGCAGTATTTT	CSVEDPEGGTDTQYF
15	TRBV28	TRBJ2-7	few	TRBD1	TGTGCCAGCACCCAACCTTGGGACAGTGGAGGCGAGCAGTACTTC	CASTQPWDSGGEQYF
14	TRBV11-1	TRBJ2-7	-	TRBD1	TGTGCCAGCAGCCCACAGGACAGGAGCGACGAGCAGTACTTC	CASSPQDRSDEQYF
15	TRBV6-5	TRBJ2-1	-	-	TGTGCCAGCACCAGGGGGGCCTACTCCTACAATGAGCAGTTCTTC	CASTRGAYSYNEQFF
14	TRBV15	TRBJ1-5	-	-	TGTGCCACCAGCCCTGGTGGCGGGGATCAGCCCCAGCATTTT	CATSPGGGDQPQHF
17	TRBV6-2/TRBV6-3	TRBJ2-1	few	TRBD2	TGTGCCAGCAGTCGTAGCACGCGACTAGCGGGGAACAATGAGCAGTTCTTC	CASSRSTRLAGNNEQFF
19	TRBV7-9	TRBJ2-5	few	TRBD2	TGTGCCAGCAGCTTATTTGGACTAGCGGGGGGCCAGGTGGAAGAGACCCAGTACTTC	CASSLFGLAGGQVEETQYF
18	TRBV29-1	TRBJ1-2	-	-	TGCAGCGCCGGACCACGACTCTTGGGGGGGGACCTAATGTATGGCTACACCTTC	CSAGPRLLGGDLMYGYTF
13	TRBV27	TRBJ2-7	few	-	TGTGCCAGCAGGGAGTGGGGCTCCTACGAGCAGTACTTC	CASREWGSYEQYF
15	TRBV4-1	TRBJ2-4	-	-	TGCGCCAGCAGCCAAGAAGGGGCCTCCAAAAACATTCAGTACTTC	CASSQEGASKNIQYF
14	TRBV20-1	TRBJ2-7	-	-	TGCAGTGCTAGAGATCGCGGCGACCCCTACGAGCAGTACTTC	CSARDRGDPYEQYF
14	TRBV12-5	TRBJ2-1	-	TRBD1	TGTGCTAGTGCCTGGACAGGTTCCTACAATGAGCAGTTCTTC	CASAWTGSYNEQFF
15	TRBV11-2	TRBJ1-2	-	-	TGTGCCAGCAGCTTAGAAGCAGGGTCTTACTGTGGCTACACCTTC	CASSLEAGSYCGYTF
16	TRBV14	TRBJ1-1	few	-	TGTGCCAGCAGCCAAGTCGGCAGTGTGGGCCCTGGAGAAGCTTTCTTT	CASSQVGSVGPGEAFF
14	TRBV28	TRBJ1-2	-	-	TGTGCCAGCACCCACCCCGCAGATAACTATGGCTACACCTTC	CASTHPADNYGYTF
12	TRBV20-1	TRBJ1-2	few	-	TGCAGTGCCCCCACGGTCGGCGATGGCTACACCTTC	CSAPTVGDGYTF
14	TRBV5-5	TRBJ1-2	-	TRBD1	TGTGCCAGCAGCTTGGTGACAGGGATGGATGGCTACACCTTC	CASSLVTGMDGYTF